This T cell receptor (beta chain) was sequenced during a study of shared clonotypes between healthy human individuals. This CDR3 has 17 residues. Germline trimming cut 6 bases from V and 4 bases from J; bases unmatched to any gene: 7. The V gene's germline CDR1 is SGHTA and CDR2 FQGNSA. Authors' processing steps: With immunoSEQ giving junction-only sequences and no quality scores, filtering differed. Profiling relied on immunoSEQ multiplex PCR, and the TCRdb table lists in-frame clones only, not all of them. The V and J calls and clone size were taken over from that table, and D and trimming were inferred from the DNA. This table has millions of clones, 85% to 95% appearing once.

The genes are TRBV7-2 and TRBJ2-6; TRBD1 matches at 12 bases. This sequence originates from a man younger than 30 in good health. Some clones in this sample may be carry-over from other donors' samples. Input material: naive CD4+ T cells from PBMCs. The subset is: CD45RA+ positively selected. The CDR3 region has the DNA TGTGCCAGCAGGTTGGGACAGGGGGCGCCAGGGGCCAACGTCCTGACTTTC. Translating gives CASRLGQGAPGANVLTF.